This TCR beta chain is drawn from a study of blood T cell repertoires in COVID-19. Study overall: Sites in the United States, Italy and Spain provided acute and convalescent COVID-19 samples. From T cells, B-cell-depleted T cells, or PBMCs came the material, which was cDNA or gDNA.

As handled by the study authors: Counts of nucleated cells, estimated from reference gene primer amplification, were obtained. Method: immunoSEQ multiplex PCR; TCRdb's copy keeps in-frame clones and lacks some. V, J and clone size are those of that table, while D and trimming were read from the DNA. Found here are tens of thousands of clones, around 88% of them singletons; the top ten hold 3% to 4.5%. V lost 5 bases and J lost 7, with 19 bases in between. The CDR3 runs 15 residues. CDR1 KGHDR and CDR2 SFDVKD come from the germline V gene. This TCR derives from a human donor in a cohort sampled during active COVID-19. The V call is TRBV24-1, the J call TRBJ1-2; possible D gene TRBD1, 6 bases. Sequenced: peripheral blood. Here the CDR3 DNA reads TGTGCCACCAGTGCCTCAGGTCGTGCAGGGGTTGGCTACACCTTC. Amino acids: CATSASGRAGVGYTF.